These 19 T cell receptor beta chains came from one sample sequenced in a study of post-analysis software for immune sequencing data. Regarding the study as a whole: Patients used roughly five TRBV segments, including TRBV5-6, TRBV5-1 and TRBV20-1, more often than controls.

Included in the TCR beta cDNA libraries were unique molecular identifiers. MiXCR was run by TCRdb on the PCR reads, yielding one entry per CDR3 protein. Here the sample spans roughly 800,000 distinct CDR3 sequences, about 43% being singletons. These receptors have no identified antigens. Material for sequencing was blood. The receptors shown here come from a girl aged 10 to 17 with multiple sclerosis.

The chain links TRBV6-5 to TRBJ1-2, with no clear D. V gave up 2 bases and J gave up 4 bases, with 11 bases separating them. Germline lookup yields CDR1 MNHEY and CDR2 SVGAGI. The CDR3 sequence is 14 residues long. CDR3: CASSYAGLSYGYTF. The DNA for the CDR3 is TGTGCCAGCAGTTACGCCGGGTTAAGCTATGGCTACACCTTC.

The CDR3, as DNA: TGTGCCAGCAGAGACCGGGGCTGGGGGGAGCAGTACTTC. This gives the protein CASRDRGWGEQYF. The chain couples TRBV25-1 to TRBJ2-7, with D possibly being TRBD1 or TRBD2 (5 bases each). V lost 6 bases to trimming and J lost 7 bases, with 16 bases between them. Germline CDR1 MGHDK, CDR2 SYGVNS. The CDR3 has 13 residues.

This clonotype was found a few times. The chain couples TRBV10-3 to TRBJ2-7; no definite D call. V was pared by 2 bases and J by 3 bases, with 8 bases between. This CDR3 region has 13 residues. From germline, CDR1 is ENHRY and CDR2 SYGVKD. The CDR3 nucleotides read TGTGCCATCAGTGAGGGACCCCACTACGAGCAGTACTTC. This translates into CAISEGPHYEQYF.

The V gene is TRBV7-2, the J gene TRBJ2-7; 8 bases align to TRBD2. The closer fit of TRBJ2-5 to the DNA end suggests the J call may be wrong. The CDR3 extends over 14 amino acids. Germline loops: CDR1 SGHTA, CDR2 FQGNSA. The CDR3 protein is CASASGRFLETQYF. The CDR3 DNA reads TGTGCCAGCGCTAGCGGGCGATTCCTAGAGACCCAGTACTTC.

This clonotype turned up a few times. V gene TRBV29-1 combines with J gene TRBJ2-3, with a possible D match to TRBD2 (5 bases). The CDR3 covers 13 residues. With 4 bases removed from V and 0 bases from J, the gap between germline ends came to 8 bases. The germline gives CDR1 SQVTM, CDR2 ANQGSEA. The CDR3 sequence: CSVGRTSTDTQYF. DNA of the CDR3: TGCAGCGTTGGCCGGACTAGCACAGATACGCAGTATTTT.

The rearrangement joins TRBV7-8 to TRBJ2-5; D possibly matches TRBD1 or TRBD2 (5 bases each). The CDR3 covers 16 residues. CDR1 and CDR2 (germline): SGHVS, FQNEAQ. V was clipped by 7 bases and J by 2 bases, with 20 bases between them. In DNA, the CDR3 is TGTGCCAGCATCCTCGTAGGGACCCCTGGTCAAGAGACCCAGTACTTC. Protein sequence: CASILVGTPGQETQYF.

V gene TRBV6-5 combines with J gene TRBJ2-3; perhaps TRBD2 as D (6 bases). The germline V gene has CDR1 MNHEY and CDR2 SVGAGI. This CDR3 spans 14 amino acids. The V gene lost 7 bases and the J gene lost 0 bases, with 11 bases spanning the gap. As DNA, the CDR3 is TGTGCCAGCACCGACGGAGGGAGCACAGATACGCAGTATTTT. Translation gives CASTDGGSTDTQYF.

This clonotype appeared a few times. The chain uses TRBV2 and TRBJ2-7; 12 bases are shared with TRBD2. Trimming took 7 bases from V and 6 from J; bases not matched to a gene: 4. The CDR3 runs 13 residues. Germline-derived CDR1 and CDR2 are SNHLY and FYNNEI. The CDR3 reads CASTPSGRAEQYF. The CDR3 DNA sequence: TGTGCCAGCACCCCTAGCGGGAGGGCCGAGCAGTACTTC.

This clonotype was seen a handful of times. The genes are TRBV29-1 and TRBJ2-7; 9 nucleotides match TRBD1. The germline gives CDR1 SQVTM, CDR2 ANQGSEA. The CDR3 is 14 amino acids. Unmatched junction bases numbered 6, after V lost 3 bases and J lost 3 bases. The CDR3 here is CSVETPGQGYEQYF. The CDR3 nucleotides are TGCAGCGTTGAGACGCCGGGACAGGGCTACGAGCAGTACTTC.

This clonotype was seen only a few times. The CDR3 bases are TGTGCCAGCAGTCGCGCGCCGACATGGCTTTCTCAAGAGACCCAGTACTTC. Its translation is CASSRAPTWLSQETQYF. The chain recombines TRBV6-1 with TRBJ2-5; D is undetermined. The germline V and J ends were trimmed by 5 bases and 2 bases, with 21 bases remaining between them. The CDR3 contains 17 residues. Germline loops: CDR1 MNHNS, CDR2 SASEGT.

The CDR3 DNA reads TGTGCCAGCAGTGAATTAGGTCTAGCGGGACCGAACACCGGGGAGCTGTTTTTT. This sequence encodes CASSELGLAGPNTGELFF. This chain uses TRBV25-1 with TRBJ2-2; the match to TRBD2 covers 9 bases. The CDR3 spans 18 residues. Germline V gene data show CDR1 as MGHDK and CDR2 as SYGVNS. Germline trimming cut 1 base from V and 0 bases from J; bases unmatched to any gene: 6.

This sequence joins TRBV19 and TRBJ1-1, with D possibly being TRBD1 (6 bases). The germline V gene encodes CDR1 LNHDA and CDR2 SQIVND (reference sequence). V dropped 10 bases and J dropped 0 bases, with 12 bases sitting between them. This CDR3 spans 13 amino acids. The CDR3 here is CATSRDMNTEAFF. DNA for the CDR3: TGTGCCACCTCCCGGGACATGAACACTGAAGCTTTCTTT.

A few counts support this clonotype. The chain couples TRBV24-1 to TRBJ2-3; 12 bases are a match to TRBD2. Germline V gene lookup returns CDR1 KGHDR and CDR2 SFDVKD. The V segment lost 5 bases and the J segment 1 base; nucleotides outside the gene matches: 9. The CDR3 runs to 18 residues. The DNA of the CDR3 is TGTGCCACCAGTGGATGGACTAGCGGGAAGGGTCGCACAGATACGCAGTATTTT. Encoded protein: CATSGWTSGKGRTDTQYF.

About this clonotype itself: Mismatch with germline at one junction end may stem from a read error. The rearrangement uses TRBV28 and TRBJ1-4; 7 bases match TRBD1. Germline V gene sequence: CDR1 MDHEN, CDR2 SYDVKM. The CDR3 length is 15 residues. DNA of the CDR3: TGTGCCGGCAGTCCAGGGACAGCGACTAATGAAAAACTGTTTTTT. This codes for CAGSPGTATNEKLFF.

The table lists this clonotype with a few counts. This rearrangement joins TRBV29-1 to TRBJ2-5; TRBD1 agrees at 9 bases. J lost 4 bases, V lost 0 bases, and 3 bases had no gene match. In germline, CDR1 is SQVTM, CDR2 ANQGSEA. This CDR3 is built from 14 residues. The CDR3 DNA follows: TGCAGCGTTGAAGAGACAGGGGGTGGAGAGACCCAGTACTTC. This gives the protein CSVEETGGGETQYF.

V gene TRBV5-1 combines with J gene TRBJ2-4; 12 bases line up with TRBD2. The CDR3 has 19 amino acids. J lost 2 bases, V lost 0 bases, and 9 bases had no gene match. The germline gives CDR1 SGHRS, CDR2 YFSETQ. CDR3 amino acids: CASSLVKTTSGSSKNIQYF. CDR3 sequence (DNA): TGCGCCAGCAGCTTGGTAAAGACGACTAGCGGGAGTTCCAAAAACATTCAGTACTTC.

The chain uses TRBV7-2 and TRBJ2-1; D possibly corresponds to TRBD1 (6 bases). Germline V gene data show CDR1 as SGHTA and CDR2 as FQGNSA. This CDR3 spans 16 amino acids. Trimming removed 5 bases from V and 0 bases from J, with 14 bases in between. CDR3: CASSPDSESSYNEQFF. The CDR3 DNA follows: TGTGCCAGCAGCCCGGACAGCGAGAGCTCCTACAATGAGCAGTTCTTC. Filled out from reference TRBV7-2 and TRBJ2-1, the complete variable domain reads GAGVSQSPSNKVTEKGKDVELRCDPISGHTALYWYRQSLGQGLEFLIYFQGNSAPDKSGLPSDRFSAERTGGSVSTLTIQRTQQEDSAVYLCASSPDSESSYNEQFFGPGTRLTVL.

This clonotype showed up just a few times. This sequence joins TRBV7-2 and TRBJ1-6; D not resolved. The V end was cut by 10 bases, the J end by 5 bases, with 9 bases between. This CDR3 spans 12 amino acids. Germline loops: CDR1 SGHTA, CDR2 FQGNSA. The CDR3 DNA follows: TGTGCCACGGGGTTGAATAATTCACCCCTCCACTTT. Translated: CATGLNNSPLHF.

The chain carries TRBV5-1 and TRBJ2-3; TRBD2 is a possible D gene (7 bases). Trimming shortened V by 0 bases and J by 2 bases, and 13 bases separated the two germline ends. In germline, CDR1 is SGHRS, CDR2 YFSETQ. The CDR3 is made up of 16 amino acids. The CDR3 DNA follows: TGCGCCAGCAGCTTGGTGGGGGGGCCCCACACAGATACGCAGTATTTT. Translating gives CASSLVGGPHTDTQYF.